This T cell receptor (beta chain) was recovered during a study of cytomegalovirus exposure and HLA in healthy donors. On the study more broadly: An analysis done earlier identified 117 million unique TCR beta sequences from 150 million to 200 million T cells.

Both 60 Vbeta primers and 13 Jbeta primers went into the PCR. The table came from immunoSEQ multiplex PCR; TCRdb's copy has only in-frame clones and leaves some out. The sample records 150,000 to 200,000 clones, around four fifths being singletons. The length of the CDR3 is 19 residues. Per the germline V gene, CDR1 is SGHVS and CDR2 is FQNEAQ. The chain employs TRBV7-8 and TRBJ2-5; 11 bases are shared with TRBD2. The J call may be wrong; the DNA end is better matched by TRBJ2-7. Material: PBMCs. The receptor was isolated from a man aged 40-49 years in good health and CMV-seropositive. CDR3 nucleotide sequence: TGTGCCAGCAGCTCCCGACTAGCGGGAACACCCACCCACTCCTACGAGCAGTACTTC. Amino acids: CASSSRLAGTPTHSYEQYF.